This is a list of T cell receptor beta chains from one sample in a study of T cells in Graves' hyperthyroidism and ophthalmopathy. TCRdb itself ran the multiplex PCR reads through MiXCR, one entry per CDR3 protein. There are 25,000 to 30,000 distinct CDR3 sequences in the sample; roughly 45% occur only once, and 10% lies in the top ten. Sequencing was performed on blood. The receptors here all came from a woman younger than 45 with Graves' hyperthyroidism. The CDR3 runs from the conserved cysteine through the conserved F or W. A D gene is named only where the DNA matches it firmly. Clone size is given for some rows only: seen once, a few or many times, or a class if the clone is expanded.

d_call	v_call	j_call	cdr3_length	clone_size	cdr3_nt	cdr3_aa
NA	TRBV29-1	TRBJ1-2	12	medium-sized	TGCAGCGTTGCCAGTTCTGACTGGGGCTACACCTTC	CSVASSDWGYTF
NA	TRBV5-1	TRBJ2-1	13	many	TGCGCCAGCAGCTGGGACGGGTACAATGAGCAGTTCTTC	CASSWDGYNEQFF
NA	TRBV7-9	TRBJ1-3	16	many	TGTGCCAGCAGCTTAGGAACAAGGCACTCTGGAAACACCATATATTTT	CASSLGTRHSGNTIYF
NA	TRBV7-9	TRBJ1-6	15	medium-sized	TGTGCCAGCAGCTTTAGGGGGTCAGAACAATCACCCCTCCACTTT	CASSFRGSEQSPLHF
NA	TRBV11-2	TRBJ2-4	14	many	TGTGCCAGCAGCTTGGGACGGATTAAAAACATTCAGTACTTC	CASSLGRIKNIQYF
NA	TRBV2	TRBJ2-3	14	medium-sized	TGTGCCAGCAGTGGAATCGGTCGGGCAGATACGCAGTATTTT	CASSGIGRADTQYF
NA	TRBV7-9	TRBJ1-5	15	many	TGTGCCAGCAGCTTAGGGGGGCCCACCAATCAGCCCCAGCATTTT	CASSLGGPTNQPQHF
NA	TRBV6-2/TRBV6-3	TRBJ2-7	21	few	TGTGCCAGCAGCCCGGCAGGGTTGGGGGATACCGGGACTCTGGGCTCCTACGAGCAGTACTTC	CASSPAGLGDTGTLGSYEQYF
NA	TRBV6-5	TRBJ1-1	13	NA	TGTGCCAGCAGTTGCGACTTATACACTGAAGCTTTCTTT	CASSCDLYTEAFF
NA	TRBV6-4	TRBJ1-1	13	NA	TGTGCCAGCAGTCCGGAGGGGCGGGCTGAAGCTTTCTTT	CASSPEGRAEAFF
NA	TRBV6-5	TRBJ1-5	15	many	TGTGCCAGCAGTTACTCTAGGCAGATCAATCAGCCCCAGCATTTT	CASSYSRQINQPQHF
NA	TRBV11-2	TRBJ2-7	11	many	TGTGCCAGCAGCCGACAGTACGAGCAGTACTTC	CASSRQYEQYF
NA	TRBV29-1	TRBJ1-2	15	few	TGCAGCGTTGTCGGTAACAAGGAGTTTGGTGGTGGCTACACCTTC	CSVVGNKEFGGGYTF
TRBD1	TRBV20-1	TRBJ2-3	13	NA	TGCAGTGCCCTAGGACAGGGGGGAGATACGCAGTATTTT	CSALGQGGDTQYF
TRBD2	TRBV10-1	TRBJ2-1	16	NA	TGCGCCAGCAATGATTCGGGGACTATCGGGAAGGGAGAGCAGTTATTC	CASNDSGTIGKGEQLF
NA	TRBV6-1	TRBJ1-3	19	NA	NA	CASSEIGGEQYFGPGTIYF
NA	TRBV12-3/TRBV12-4	TRBJ2-1	14	many	TGTGCCAGCAGTTTAGCGAACAGCTACAATGAGCAGTTCTTC	CASSLANSYNEQFF
NA	TRBV11-1	TRBJ1-6	14	large	TGTGCCAGCTCGGTGCGGGGAAGTAATTCACCCCTCCACTTT	CASSVRGSNSPLHF
TRBD2	TRBV20-1	TRBJ2-5	15	medium-sized	TGCAGTGCTAGGGACTTATCGGGAGGGGCCAAGACCCAGTACTTC	CSARDLSGGAKTQYF
NA	TRBV5-5	TRBJ2-1	14	NA	TGCGCCAGCAGCTTGGAAGATGGGGAGAATGAGCAGTTCTTC	CASSLEDGENEQFF
NA	TRBV7-9	TRBJ2-7	12	NA	TGTGCCGGCAGCACCTCAAGTGACGAGCAGTACTTC	CAGSTSSDEQYF
NA	TRBV28	TRBJ2-7	14	many	TGTGCCACCTTAAAAAGGACGATATCCTACGAGCAGTACTTC	CATLKRTISYEQYF
NA	TRBV6-5	TRBJ1-2	15	many	TGTGCCAGCAGTGGTCTTTACGGGGAGAACTATGGCTACACCTTC	CASSGLYGENYGYTF
TRBD2	TRBV2	TRBJ2-2	17	once	TGTGCCAGCGGGACTAGCGGGAGATGGGTGAACACCGGGGAGCTGTTTTTT	CASGTSGRWVNTGELFF
NA	TRBV5-1	TRBJ1-6	13	NA	TGCGCCAGCAGCCTGGCAAACGATTCACCCCTCCACTTT	CASSLANDSPLHF
TRBD1	TRBV7-8	TRBJ1-2	15	NA	TGTGCCAGCAGCCGACGGGACAGTACTAACTATGGCTACACCTTC	CASSRRDSTNYGYTF
NA	TRBV20-1	TRBJ2-7	14	medium-sized	TGCAGTGCTAGAGATACGACTAGGCTGGGGGAGCAGTACTTC	CSARDTTRLGEQYF
TRBD1	TRBV3-1	TRBJ1-2	15	NA	TGTGCCAGCAGCCAAGGGATGACAGGGATAGGCGGCTACACCTTC	CASSQGMTGIGGYTF
TRBD1	TRBV12-3/TRBV12-4	TRBJ2-5	15	many	TGTGCCAGCAGCTTCAGACAGGGCAGTTTGGAGACCCAGTACTTC	CASSFRQGSLETQYF
NA	TRBV15	TRBJ2-1	12	NA	TGTGCCACTGCGTCCGGATACAGTGAGCAGTTCTTC	CATASGYSEQFF
TRBD2	TRBV29-1	TRBJ2-5	14	NA	TGCAGCGTTGCACCGGGACTAGCGGTAGAGACCCAGTACTTC	CSVAPGLAVETQYF
TRBD1	TRBV19	TRBJ2-7	14	medium-sized	TGTGCCAGTAGTCCCGGGACAGGGAAATACGAGCAGTACTTC	CASSPGTGKYEQYF
NA	TRBV19	TRBJ1-3	11	many	TGTGCCAGTAGTGAGGGGAACACCATATATTTT	CASSEGNTIYF
NA	TRBV7-9	TRBJ2-5	14	NA	TGTACCAGCGGCTTATATTGGCAGCAAGAGATCCAGTACTTC	CTSGLYWQQEIQYF
NA	TRBV24-1	TRBJ1-5	14	medium-sized	TGTGCCACCAGTGATTTAGGGGTCAATCAGCCCCAGCATTTT	CATSDLGVNQPQHF
TRBD1	TRBV5-1	TRBJ1-1	14	NA	TGCGCCAGCAGACAGGGGGGGGTTAACACTGAAGCTTTCTTT	CASRQGGVNTEAFF
NA	TRBV7-2	TRBJ2-7	15	many	TGTGCCAGCAGCTTGGGGGGGCCTCTGGCCTACGAGCAGTACTTC	CASSLGGPLAYEQYF
NA	TRBV20-1	TRBJ1-4	12	many	TGCAGTGCTGAAGGGGGTTCTGAAAAACTGTTTTTT	CSAEGGSEKLFF
NA	TRBV19	TRBJ1-1	15	NA	TGTGCCAGTAGTACCCTCCTCTACAGAAACACTGAAGCTTTCTTT	CASSTLLYRNTEAFF
NA	TRBV29-1	TRBJ2-1	12	many	TGCAGCGTTGGAAGCGCTCCTGGTGAGCAGTTCTTC	CSVGSAPGEQFF
TRBD2	TRBV6-5	TRBJ2-5	16	NA	TGTGTCAGCAGTAAGGGACTAGCGGGAGGCCGGGAGACCCAGTACTTC	CVSSKGLAGGRETQYF
NA	TRBV7-3	TRBJ1-2	15	many	TGTGCCAGCAGCTTAAATGCGGGTATTGACTATGGCTACACCTTC	CASSLNAGIDYGYTF
NA	TRBV10-3	TRBJ2-7	12	NA	TGTGCCATCAATGAGTCGGCCTTCGGGGGGTACTTC	CAINESAFGGYF
NA	TRBV20-1	TRBJ2-3	11	once	TGCAGTGCTAGGAGGTCTGTTGAGCAGTATTTT	CSARRSVEQYF
NA	TRBV5-1	TRBJ2-1	12	NA	TGCGCCAGCAGCTTCGGATTGGCGGAGCAGTTCTTC	CASSFGLAEQFF
NA	TRBV11-3	TRBJ2-1	14	many	TGTGCCAGCAGCTTAGAAGCAGACTACAATGAGCAGTTCTTC	CASSLEADYNEQFF
NA	TRBV6-4	TRBJ1-2	13	many	TGTGCCAGCAGTCGGAGCTCTAACTATGGCTACACCTTC	CASSRSSNYGYTF
TRBD2	TRBV5-1	TRBJ2-6	18	many	TGCGCCACGGGCGGACTAGCGGGAGTGGCCTCTGGGGCCAACGTCCTGACTTTC	CATGGLAGVASGANVLTF
NA	TRBV28	TRBJ2-7	12	many	TGTGCCAGCAGTTTCGTAGAACGGGAGCAGTACTTC	CASSFVEREQYF
TRBD2	TRBV20-1	TRBJ2-7	15	NA	TGCAGTGCGCGGACTAGCCTGAATGGGGGCTACAAGCAGTACTTC	CSARTSLNGGYKQYF
NA	TRBV11-3	TRBJ2-7	16	many	TGTGCCAGCAGCTTAGAGGGCTCGAGGGGAGGCTACGAGCAGTACTTC	CASSLEGSRGGYEQYF
TRBD1	TRBV7-9	TRBJ1-1	14	NA	TGTGCCAGCAGCTTCGCGACAGGGGGTTCTGAAGCTTTCTTT	CASSFATGGSEAFF
TRBD1	TRBV2	TRBJ2-7	14	NA	TGTGCCAGCAGCTTCGGACAGGGGTTGAACGAGCAGTACTTC	CASSFGQGLNEQYF
NA	TRBV10-1	TRBJ1-1	13	once	TGCGCCAGCAGTGGTTCCCGGGAAATTGAAGCTTTCTTT	CASSGSREIEAFF
NA	TRBV19	TRBJ1-2	14	medium-sized	TGTGCCAGTAGTCCACTGGTAGGGGCCTATGGCTACACCTTC	CASSPLVGAYGYTF
NA	TRBV11-2	TRBJ1-1	14	NA	TGTGCCAGCGGCTTACATGGCCAGAACACTGAAGCGTTCTTT	CASGLHGQNTEAFF
NA	TRBV9	TRBJ2-4	16	NA	TGTGCCAGCGGCGATGAAGATAGGGGGGGCCGGCGCATTCAGTACTTC	CASGDEDRGGRRIQYF
TRBD2	TRBV2	TRBJ2-7	15	NA	TGTGCCAGCAGTGAAGCTAGCGGGAGCTCCTACGAGCAGTACTTC	CASSEASGSSYEQYF
NA	TRBV6-5	TRBJ2-7	14	once	TGTGCCAGCGCCCCGCTAGCCCAATCCTACGAGCGGTACTTC	CASAPLAQSYERYF
TRBD1	TRBV20-1	TRBJ2-5	14	NA	TGCAGTGCTAGAAGACAGGGGGAGGTAGAGACCCAGTACTTC	CSARRQGEVETQYF